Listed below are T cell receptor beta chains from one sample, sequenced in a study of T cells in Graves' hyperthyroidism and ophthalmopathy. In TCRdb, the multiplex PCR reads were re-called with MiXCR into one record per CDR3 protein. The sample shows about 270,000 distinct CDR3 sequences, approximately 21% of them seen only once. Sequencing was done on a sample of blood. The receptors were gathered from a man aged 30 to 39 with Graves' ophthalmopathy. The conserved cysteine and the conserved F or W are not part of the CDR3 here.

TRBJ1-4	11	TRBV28	ASSFSNNEKLF
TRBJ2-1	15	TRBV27	ASSLSSRGMGYNEQF
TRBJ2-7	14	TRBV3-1	ASSPFRGGPAYEQY
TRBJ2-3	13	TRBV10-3	ATTGTGSGTDTQY
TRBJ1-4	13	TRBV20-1	SAPFPRGDNEKLF
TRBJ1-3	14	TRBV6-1	ASSVGTSASGNTIY
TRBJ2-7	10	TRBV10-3	AISGGTAEQY
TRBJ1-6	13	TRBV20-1	SASNRDRPDSPLH
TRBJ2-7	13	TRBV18	ASSRSREASYEQY
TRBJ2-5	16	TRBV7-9	ASSPGPWVAGGGETQY
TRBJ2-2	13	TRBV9	ASSPSGANTGELF
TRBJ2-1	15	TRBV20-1	SLVGVGDRASYNEQF
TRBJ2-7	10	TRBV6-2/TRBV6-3	ASLDRTYEQY
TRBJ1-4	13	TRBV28	ASSYPQGGYEKLF
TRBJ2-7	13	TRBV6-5	ASSYLGAGNDEQY
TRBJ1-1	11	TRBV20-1	SARAGLNTEAF
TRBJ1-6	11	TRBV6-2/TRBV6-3	ASSYSSATPLH
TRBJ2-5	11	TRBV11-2	ASSLAYQETQY
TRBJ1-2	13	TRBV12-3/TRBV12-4	ASSSGQGADYGYT
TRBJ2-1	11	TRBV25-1	ASSGHSYNEQF
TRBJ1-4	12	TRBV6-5	ASSSGTGAEKLF
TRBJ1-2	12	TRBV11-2	ASSRPGTAGGYT
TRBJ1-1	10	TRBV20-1	SASYGPSEAF
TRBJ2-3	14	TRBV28	ASSSGTSGRTDTQY
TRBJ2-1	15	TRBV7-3	ASSMGLAASSYNEQF
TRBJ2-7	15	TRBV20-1	SARGLAGGGVSYEQY
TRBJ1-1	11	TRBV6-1	ASSAQSAPEAF
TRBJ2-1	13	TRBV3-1	ASSQAAGVLNEQF
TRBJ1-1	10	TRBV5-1	ASSFRDTEAF
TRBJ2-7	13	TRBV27	ASSVGPANAYEQY
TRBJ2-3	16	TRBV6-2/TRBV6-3	ASSYGLAGGPSTDTQY
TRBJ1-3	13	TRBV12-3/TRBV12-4	ASNRATGSRDTIY